The next 14 T cell receptor beta chains were all read from a single sample in a study of shared clonotypes between healthy human individuals. It was CD45RO-negative cells, positively selected for CCR7, that made up naive CD8 cells, with terminally differentiated effector memory CD45RA+ cells excluded. Libraries were prepared by immunoSEQ multiplex PCR; TCRdb keeps only in-frame clonotypes and omits some of them. Of around 1.9 million clones listed, 85% to 95% were seen once; the top ten hold about 1.8%. The specimen was naive CD8+ T cells from PBMCs. These TCRs come from a man aged 18 to 29 in good health. Some clones in this sample may be carry-over from other donors' samples.

As to this clone: This sample also contains other DNA sequences that code for the same CDR3. The chain combines TRBV9 with TRBJ2-2; TRBD2 is a possible D gene (5 bases). Deletions cut 0 bases from V and 3 bases from J, with 9 bases between. There are 15 residues in the CDR3. Germline values: CDR1 SGDLS, CDR2 YYNGEE. This chain's CDR3 is CASSVGRTYTGELFF. The CDR3 nucleotides read TGTGCCAGCAGCGTAGGGAGGACTTACACCGGGGAGCTGTTTTTT.

The chain links TRBV7-9 to TRBJ2-5; D might be TRBD1 (5 bases). CDR3 length: 16 residues. Germline loops: CDR1 SEHNR, CDR2 FQNEAQ (reference sequence). Trimming removed 1 base from V and 5 bases from J, with 17 bases in between. CDR3 sequence: CASSLGSAGFGETQYF. CDR3 in DNA: TGTGCCAGCAGCTTAGGTTCGGCAGGGTTCGGGGAGACCCAGTACTTC.

This chain joins TRBV7-2 and TRBJ2-5, with 8 bases identical to TRBD1. There are 14 residues in the CDR3. Germline V gene sequence: CDR1 SGHTA, CDR2 FQGNSA. Germline trimming cut 3 bases from V and 1 base from J; bases unmatched to any gene: 1. This CDR3 reads CASSFDRGQETQYF. The CDR3 nucleotides read TGTGCCAGCAGCTTCGACAGGGGCCAAGAGACCCAGTACTTC. The full variable domain, in which reference TRBV7-2 and TRBJ2-5 provide the parts outside the CDR3, is GAGVSQSPSNKVTEKGKDVELRCDPISGHTALYWYRQSLGQGLEFLIYFQGNSAPDKSGLPSDRFSAERTGGSVSTLTIQRTQQEDSAVYLCASSFDRGQETQYFGPGTRLLVL.

The genes are TRBV28 and TRBJ2-7, with 12 bases fitting TRBD2. The germline CDR1 and CDR2 sequences are MDHEN and SYDVKM. CDR3 length: 14 residues. The ends lost 6 bases at V and 7 bases at J; junction bases unmatched: 7. CDR3 residues: CASRRLAGEGEQYF. For the CDR3, the DNA is TGTGCCAGCAGACGACTAGCGGGAGAGGGGGAGCAGTACTTC.

This rearrangement joins TRBV27 to TRBJ1-1; 7 nucleotides match TRBD1. This CDR3 has 13 residues. J was trimmed by 0 bases and V by 8 bases; bases with no gene match: 3. Germline V gene sequence: CDR1 MNHEY, CDR2 SMNVEV (reference sequence). CDR3 amino acids: CASRGTVNTEAFF. CDR3 nucleotide sequence: TGTGCCAGCCGAGGGACAGTGAACACTGAAGCTTTCTTT.

The chain carries TRBV21-1 and TRBJ2-7. TRBV21-1 is a pseudogene locus. This CDR3 is built from 13 residues. CDR3 nucleotide sequence: TGTGCCAGCAGCAAAGACGTAGGGAACGAGCAGTACTTC. Protein product: CASSKDVGNEQYF.

The CDR3 sequence is CASSPHRGPTYEQYF. CDR3 coding DNA: TGTGCCAGCAGCCCGCACAGGGGCCCTACCTACGAGCAGTACTTC. The chain couples TRBV9 to TRBJ2-7, with 7 bases matching TRBD1. The V and J ends lost 4 bases and 2 bases, in that order; junction bases with no gene match: 9. Germline V gene data show CDR1 as SGDLS and CDR2 as YYNGEE. CDR3 length: 15 amino acids.

This chain links TRBV5-8 with TRBJ2-1; a weak D match, TRBD2 (5 bases). This CDR3 region has 15 residues. The V and J ends lost 4 bases and 10 bases respectively, with 21 bases between them. The V gene's germline CDR1 is SGHTS and CDR2 YDEGEE. The CDR3 DNA follows: TGTGCCAGCAGCGTTATGCGACTACGTTCGGGCGAGCAGTTCTTC. Translating gives CASSVMRLRSGEQFF.

V usage is TRBV7-9 and J usage is TRBJ2-3; TRBD2 agrees at 9 bases. The CDR3 covers 16 residues. J lost 0 bases, V lost 4 bases, and 5 bases had no gene match. Looked up from germline, CDR1 is SEHNR and CDR2 is FQNEAQ (reference sequence). The CDR3 DNA is TGTGCCAGCAGCTCAGCTAGCGGGAAGAGCACAGATACGCAGTATTTT. Translated: CASSSASGKSTDTQYF.

This clone appeared a single time. CDR3 bases: TGTGCCAGCGGACCTCGGGACAGCTACGAGCAGTACTTC. Protein product: CASGPRDSYEQYF. The chain is built from TRBV28 and TRBJ2-7; 7 bases map to TRBD1. The CDR3 runs to 13 residues. V was pared by 8 bases and J by 3 bases, with 7 bases of the junction left unmatched. CDR1 is MDHEN, CDR2 SYDVKM, per germline.

Note on this clone: This CDR3 is also generated by other DNA sequences in the sample. CDR3 residues: CASSSTLTDTQYF. The DNA of the CDR3 is TGCGCCAGCAGCTCGACCCTCACAGATACGCAGTATTTT. This chain links TRBV5-1 with TRBJ2-3; D unclear. Between the trimmed V and J ends, which lost 3 bases and 2 bases, there was a span of 7 bases. The CDR3 extends over 13 amino acids. From germline, CDR1 is SGHRS and CDR2 YFSETQ.

The genes are TRBV2 and TRBJ2-1; D is unresolved. The germline V gene encodes CDR1 SNHLY and CDR2 FYNNEI. Trimming pared 1 base from V and 0 bases from J, leaving 10 bases between. The CDR3 runs to 16 residues. The CDR3 DNA reads TGTGCCAGCAGTGAAGGCAGAGCTAACTCCTACAATGAGCAGTTCTTC. Translation: CASSEGRANSYNEQFF.

The V gene is TRBV4-1, the J gene TRBJ1-2, with 8 nucleotides matching TRBD1. CDR3 length: 18 residues. The germline V gene encodes CDR1 MGHRA and CDR2 YSYEKL. V lost 5 bases and J lost 9; bases outside the gene matches: 23. In DNA, the CDR3 is TGCGCCAGCAGCTTATATCCTCCGGGGACAGGAGGGGGTTGGAGCTACACCTTC. Amino acids: CASSLYPPGTGGGWSYTF.

The rearrangement links TRBV7-2 to TRBJ2-1, with D perhaps assigned TRBD1 or TRBD2 (6 bases each). The CDR3 totals 16 residues. CDR1 SGHTA and CDR2 FQGNSA come from the germline V gene. The ends were cut back, 5 bases at V and 3 bases at J, with 17 bases in the middle. The CDR3 sequence: CASSEGLEGGYNEQFF. The CDR3 DNA sequence: TGTGCCAGCAGCGAGGGGCTCGAGGGGGGCTACAATGAGCAGTTCTTC.